Reported below is one T cell receptor beta chain. This receptor's antigen is unknown. Base qualities are missing; no much larger clone stands one base away. This sample is drawn from a study of blood T cell repertoires in COVID-19 (TCRdb year 2020). For context, the study as a whole: Collaborator samples came from the United States, Italy and Spain and covered acute and convalescent phases of COVID-19. The material from the prospective study consisted of cDNA or gDNA derived from T cells, B-cell-depleted T cells, or PBMCs. The dataset comprised deeply sampled blood TCRbeta repertoires from subjects exposed to, actively infected with, or recovered from COVID-19. The repertoires were made available in a free public database intended to serve as a resource for research on the immune response to SARS-CoV-2. Samples were obtained from the ongoing ImmuneRACE study (first 160 participants) and from some 1,300 subjects provided by 6 global collaborators. A de-identified subject ID, COVID-19 status, age in years and sex were almost always included in the sample metadata. Where available, HLA class I and class II types were taken from metadata supplied by the sample provider and were not determined by assay-based typing. Broader findings and caveats from the paper: How much clinical and demographic metadata was included differed by source and by participant, and the metadata was provided uncurated.

TCRbeta CDR3 regions were amplified from genomic DNA by means of the immunoSEQ Assay, a bias-controlled multiplex PCR. The original methods were these. The number of nucleated cells in each sample was estimated by amplification of reference gene primers within the assay. Sequence reads were collapsed and filtered to measure the absolute abundance of every unique TCRbeta CDR3 rearrangement. For each sample, productive Simpson clonality was calculated by taking the square root of Simpson's diversity index across productive rearrangements. The immuneACCESS repertoire file appears here via TCRdb, limited to in-frame rearrangements. These files lack a portion of the clones; in checked studies, under half of the deficit traces to unresolved V genes, and the cause of the others is not known. V and J calls and clone size are those listed in that table; D and trimming were worked out from the DNA. The sample table holds about 83,000 clones, of which about nine tenths were seen once. Together, the top ten hold less than 3.5% of the sample.

Collaborating institutions collected whole blood in K2EDTA tubes following their own protocols. For TCRbeta analysis, collaborator samples were shipped as frozen whole blood, as isolated PBMCs, or as DNA extracted from either sample type. Clipping removes 3 bases from V and 0 bases from J, with 1 as the unmatched junction base count. Inclusive of the bounding cysteine and phenylalanine, the CDR3 is 15 residues long. Here the CDR3 DNA is all that survives: 45 bases in frame from base 1. The germline V gene gives CDR1 as SGHRS and CDR2 as YFSETQ. This TCR came from a woman between 45 and 60 years old with active or convalescent COVID-19. Here the chain combines TRBV5-1 and TRBJ2-3, and 10 junctional nucleotides match TRBD2. The sequenced sample consisted of peripheral blood. The sequence in DNA is TGCGCCAGCAGCTCAGCGGGGGGGAGCACAGATACGCAGTATTTT. Its coded protein is CASSSAGGSTDTQYF.